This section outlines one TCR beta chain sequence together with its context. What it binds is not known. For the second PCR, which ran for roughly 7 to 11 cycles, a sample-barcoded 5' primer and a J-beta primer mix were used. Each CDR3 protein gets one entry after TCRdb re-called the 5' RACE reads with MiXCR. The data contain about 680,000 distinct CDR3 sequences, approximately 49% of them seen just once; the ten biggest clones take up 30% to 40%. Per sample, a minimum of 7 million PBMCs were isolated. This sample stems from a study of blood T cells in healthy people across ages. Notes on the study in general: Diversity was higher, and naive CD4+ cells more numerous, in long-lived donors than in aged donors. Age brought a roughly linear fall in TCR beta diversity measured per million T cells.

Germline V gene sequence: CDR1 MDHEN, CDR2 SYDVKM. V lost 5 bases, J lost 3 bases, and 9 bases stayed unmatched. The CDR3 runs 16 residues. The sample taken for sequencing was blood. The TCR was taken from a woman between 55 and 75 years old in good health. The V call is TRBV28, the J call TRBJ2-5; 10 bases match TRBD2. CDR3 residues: CASSQPTSGSKETQYF. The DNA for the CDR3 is TGTGCCAGCAGTCAACCGACTAGCGGGTCAAAAGAGACCCAGTACTTC.